The rows below give T cell receptor beta chains drawn from one sample of a study of blood T cells in healthy people across ages. MiXCR, run by TCRdb on the 5' RACE reads, gives a single entry per CDR3 protein. The sample shows around 800,000 distinct CDR3 sequences, roughly 50% of them seen only once. Source material: blood. The receptors come from an older man in good health. The CDR3 runs from the conserved cysteine through the conserved F or W. Each record gives: D gene, J gene, V gene, CDR3 protein. D genes are given only for firm matches.

D: .
J: TRBJ1-1
V: TRBV21-1
CDR3: CASSSTSPRGNTEAFF

D: .
J: TRBJ1-2
V: TRBV6-9
CDR3: CASSYSKNGPTGVYYGYTF

D: TRBD1
J: TRBJ1-2
V: TRBV6-1
CDR3: CASSRSHDRGSNYGYTF

D: .
J: TRBJ2-5
V: TRBV7-9
CDR3: CACNQGIPQETQYF

D: .
J: .
V: TRBV4-3
CDR3: CASSQLRGVGYEQYF

D: .
J: .
V: TRBV29-1
CDR3: CSVEVSGVPYEQYF

D: TRBD1
J: TRBJ2-5
V: TRBV20-1
CDR3: CSAFPPGQGLSRRETQYF

D: .
J: TRBJ2-3
V: TRBV30
CDR3: CAWSVRAGTQERHRYAYF

D: .
J: TRBJ1-2
V: TRBV12-3/TRBV12-4
CDR3: CASSFTPVYGYTF

D: .
J: TRBJ2-7
V: TRBV3-1
CDR3: CASSQAGDSYEQYF

D: TRBD1
J: TRBJ2-5
V: TRBV13
CDR3: CASSLARQGFQETQYF

D: TRBD2
J: TRBJ2-3
V: TRBV3-1
CDR3: CASSRRTGEGPRYAYF

D: TRBD1
J: TRBJ2-7
V: TRBV7-9
CDR3: CASSLAGKDRGFWGMQYF

D: .
J: TRBJ1-1
V: TRBV20-1
CDR3: CSARAYGITEAFF

D: .
J: TRBJ2-4
V: TRBV20-1
CDR3: CSAGKMDSSLAKNIQYF

D: TRBD2
J: .
V: TRBV12-3/TRBV12-4
CDR3: CASSPGLAGPRAYEQYF

D: TRBD1
J: TRBJ2-1
V: TRBV5-1
CDR3: CASSALQGVDLYNEQFF

D: .
J: TRBJ2-3
V: TRBV10-3
CDR3: CAISDRVADTQYF

D: .
J: TRBJ2-7
V: TRBV20-1
CDR3: CSAVAGRSPYEQYF

D: .
J: TRBJ1-1
V: TRBV6-5
CDR3: CASSYSLKGRTEAFF

D: .
J: TRBJ2-3
V: TRBV12-3/TRBV12-4
CDR3: CASSLQGGDTQYF

D: TRBD2
J: TRBJ2-1
V: TRBV20-1
CDR3: CSARDVAGALRNEQFF

D: TRBD1
J: TRBJ1-1
V: TRBV5-1
CDR3: CASRLGGGQGRNTEAFF

D: .
J: TRBJ2-3
V: TRBV6-2/TRBV6-3
CDR3: CATSPLENGEDTQYF

D: .
J: TRBJ2-5
V: TRBV9
CDR3: CASSVGVRRETQYF

D: TRBD1
J: TRBJ1-2
V: TRBV3-1
CDR3: CASSRNRGLSGYTF

D: TRBD2
J: TRBJ2-5
V: TRBV6-6
CDR3: CASTILAGETQYF

D: TRBD1
J: TRBJ1-5
V: TRBV5-1
CDR3: CASSLEGAGNQPQHF

D: TRBD2
J: TRBJ2-5
V: TRBV29-1
CDR3: CSVCSGSGYYNEQYF

D: .
J: TRBJ2-4
V: TRBV20-1
CDR3: CSARRVGAGYNEQYF

D: .
J: TRBJ2-5
V: TRBV2
CDR3: CASSEKDPRYF

D: TRBD2
J: TRBJ2-3
V: TRBV3-1
CDR3: CASSLGAGGAQYF

D: .
J: TRBJ1-6
V: TRBV21-1
CDR3: CASSKILWDRGSYNSPLHF

D: .
J: TRBJ2-3
V: TRBV6-6
CDR3: CATSLASDTQYF

D: .
J: TRBJ2-7
V: TRBV25-1
CDR3: CASSTQGYEQYF

D: TRBD2
J: TRBJ2-3
V: TRBV28
CDR3: CASSSSGSNSDTQYF

D: .
J: TRBJ2-6
V: TRBV10-3
CDR3: CAIAKIRDAEVYSGANVLTF

D: .
J: TRBJ2-1
V: TRBV4-1
CDR3: CASRLSGTLNNEQFF

D: .
J: TRBJ2-1
V: TRBV14
CDR3: CASSATGGGPIEQFF

D: .
J: TRBJ2-7
V: TRBV3-1
CDR3: CASSQDLNLDEQYF

D: .
J: TRBJ2-1
V: TRBV7-2
CDR3: CASSFILNEQFF

D: TRBD1
J: .
V: TRBV29-1
CDR3: CSVPHRGSEQYF

D: TRBD1
J: TRBJ1-1
V: TRBV27
CDR3: CASSSGQGPDEAFF

D: .
J: TRBJ1-1
V: TRBV2
CDR3: CASSEVRGANTEAFF

D: TRBD2
J: TRBJ2-6
V: TRBV20-1
CDR3: CSASDGRGANVLTF